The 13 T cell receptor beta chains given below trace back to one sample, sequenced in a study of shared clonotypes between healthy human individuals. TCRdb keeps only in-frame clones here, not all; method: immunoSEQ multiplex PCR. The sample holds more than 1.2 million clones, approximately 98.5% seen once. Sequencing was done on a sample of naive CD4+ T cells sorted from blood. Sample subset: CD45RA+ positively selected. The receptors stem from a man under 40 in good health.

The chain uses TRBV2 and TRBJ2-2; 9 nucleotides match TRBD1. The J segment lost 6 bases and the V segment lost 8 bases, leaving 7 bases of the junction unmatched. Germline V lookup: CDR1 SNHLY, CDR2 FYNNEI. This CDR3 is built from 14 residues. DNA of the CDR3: TGTGCCAGCTCCAGGGACAGGGTACCCGGGGAGCTGTTTTTT. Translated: CASSRDRVPGELFF.

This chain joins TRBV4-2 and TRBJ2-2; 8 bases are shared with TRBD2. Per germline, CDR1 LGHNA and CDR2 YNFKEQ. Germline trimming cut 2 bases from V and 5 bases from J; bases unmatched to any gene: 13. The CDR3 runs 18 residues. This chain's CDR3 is CASSQTGRASMRTGELFF. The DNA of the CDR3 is TGTGCCAGCAGCCAAACCGGGAGGGCCTCCATGAGGACCGGGGAGCTGTTTTTT.

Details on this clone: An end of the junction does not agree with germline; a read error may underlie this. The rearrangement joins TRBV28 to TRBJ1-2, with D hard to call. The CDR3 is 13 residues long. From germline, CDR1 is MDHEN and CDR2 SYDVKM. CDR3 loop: CASRTLSLGFPFF. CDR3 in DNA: TGTGCCAGCCGCACCTTGTCATTGGGCTTCCCATTCTTC.

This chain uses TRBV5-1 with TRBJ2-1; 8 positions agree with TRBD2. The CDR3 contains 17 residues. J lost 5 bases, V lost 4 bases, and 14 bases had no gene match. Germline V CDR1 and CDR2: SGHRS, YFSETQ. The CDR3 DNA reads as TGCGCCAGCAGCCATATATCCGGTCGCGGGAGGAACAATGAGCAGTTCTTC. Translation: CASSHISGRGRNNEQFF.

The CDR3 DNA follows: TGCGCCAGCAGCTTGGTCAGGGGGGGCGGTAGCTCCTACAATGAGCAGTTCTTC. Translating it yields CASSLVRGGGSSYNEQFF. The genes are TRBV5-1 and TRBJ2-1, with D perhaps given as TRBD1 or TRBD2 (7 bases each). Trimming took 0 bases from V and 0 from J, leaving 16 bases between them. CDR3 length: 18 residues. CDR1 and CDR2 (germline): SGHRS, YFSETQ.

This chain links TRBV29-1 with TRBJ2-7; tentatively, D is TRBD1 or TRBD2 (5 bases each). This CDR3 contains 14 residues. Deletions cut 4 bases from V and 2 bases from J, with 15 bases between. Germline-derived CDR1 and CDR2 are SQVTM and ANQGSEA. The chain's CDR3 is CSVASRDVPYEQYF. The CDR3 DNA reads TGCAGCGTTGCGAGCCGGGACGTACCCTACGAGCAGTACTTC.

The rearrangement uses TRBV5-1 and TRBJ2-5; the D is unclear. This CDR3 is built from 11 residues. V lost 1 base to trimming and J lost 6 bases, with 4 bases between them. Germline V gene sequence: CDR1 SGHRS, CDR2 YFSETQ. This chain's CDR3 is CASSLSQTQYF. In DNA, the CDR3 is TGCGCCAGCAGCTTGTCCCAGACCCAGTACTTC.

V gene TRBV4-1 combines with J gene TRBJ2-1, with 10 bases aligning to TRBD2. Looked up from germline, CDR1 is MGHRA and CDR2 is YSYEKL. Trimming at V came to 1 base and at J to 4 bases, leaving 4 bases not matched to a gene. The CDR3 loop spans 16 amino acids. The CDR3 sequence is CASSQAGTSEYNEQFF. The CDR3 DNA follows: TGCGCCAGCAGCCAAGCCGGGACTAGCGAGTACAATGAGCAGTTCTTC.

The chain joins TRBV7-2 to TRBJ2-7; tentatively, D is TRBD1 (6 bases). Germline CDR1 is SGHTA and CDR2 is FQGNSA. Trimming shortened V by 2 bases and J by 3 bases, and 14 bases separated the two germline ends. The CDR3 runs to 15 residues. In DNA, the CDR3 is TGTGCCAGCAGCTTAAGAGGGGACACACGCTACGAGCAGTACTTC. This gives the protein CASSLRGDTRYEQYF.

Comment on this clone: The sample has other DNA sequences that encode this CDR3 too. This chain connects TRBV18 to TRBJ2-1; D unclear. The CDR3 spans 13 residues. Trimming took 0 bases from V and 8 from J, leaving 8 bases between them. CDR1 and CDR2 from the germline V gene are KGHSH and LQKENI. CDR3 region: CASSPPSIDEQFF. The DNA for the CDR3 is TGTGCCAGCTCACCACCGTCCATAGATGAGCAGTTCTTC.

The CDR3 region has the DNA TGTGCCAGCAGCCAAGTTCGCCCAGGGGGCCCCTATGGCTACACCTTC. Translated: CASSQVRPGGPYGYTF. The rearrangement joins TRBV14 to TRBJ1-2, with 8 bases lining up with TRBD1. The V gene's germline CDR1 is SGHDN and CDR2 FVKESK. There are 16 residues in the CDR3. Unmatched junction bases numbered 8, after V lost 1 base and J lost 4 bases.

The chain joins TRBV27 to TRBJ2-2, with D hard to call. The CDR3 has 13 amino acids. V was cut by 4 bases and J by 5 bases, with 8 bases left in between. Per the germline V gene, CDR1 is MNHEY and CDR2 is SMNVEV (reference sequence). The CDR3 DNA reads TGTGCCAGCAGTTGGCTGGTAACCGGGGAGCTGTTTTTT. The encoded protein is CASSWLVTGELFF.

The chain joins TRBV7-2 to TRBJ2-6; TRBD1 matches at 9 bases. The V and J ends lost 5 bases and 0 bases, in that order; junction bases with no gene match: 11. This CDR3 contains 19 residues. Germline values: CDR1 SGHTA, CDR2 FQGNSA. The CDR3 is CASSPTGTGWGSGANVLTF. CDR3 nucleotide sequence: TGTGCCAGCAGCCCGACCGGGACAGGGTGGGGCTCTGGGGCCAACGTCCTGACTTTC.